This T cell receptor (beta chain) was observed in a study of shared clonotypes between healthy human individuals. Across the study: The cohort comprised a couple of women and a few men. Their ages spanned 18 to 49 years. Researchers assigned three CD4 naive, three CD4 memory, two CD8 naive and one CD8 memory plate to each donor.

About this clone: The sample contains more than one DNA sequence encoding this CDR3.

Sorted subsets were amplified in replicate PCRs using around 200 ng DNA, 25,000 to 30,000 T cell genomes. Data came from immunoSEQ multiplex PCR; TCRdb stores just in-frame clones and leaves some out. The sample lists about 2.1 million clones, roughly 91% seen once, with about 1.8% in the top ten. The length of the CDR3 is 15 residues. Looked up from germline, CDR1 is SGHTA and CDR2 is FQGNSA. V gave up 4 bases and J gave up 2 bases; unmatched junction bases: 1. CD8 cells regarded as naive lacked CD45RO, were positively chosen for CCR7, and omitted terminally differentiated effector memory CD45RA+ cells. Healthy HIV-negative adults with no recent acute infections or vaccinations were recruited as donors.

Sequencing input: naive CD8+ T cells from PBMCs. The clonotype comes from a man aged 18 to 29 in good health. Some clones in this sample may be carry-over from other donors' samples. The J gene is TRBJ2-1, the V gene TRBV7-2, with TRBD1 matching over 11 bases. This chain's CDR3 is CASSWGQGAYNEQFF. The CDR3 bases are TGTGCCAGCAGCTGGGGACAGGGGGCCTACAATGAGCAGTTCTTC.